The text below deals with one T cell receptor (beta chain). Its matching antigen is unknown. This record comes from a study of vaccination effects on CD4 cells after COVID-19. Antigen-specific CD4+ T cells were first expanded with viral peptide pools by the ViraFEST assay and only then sequenced. Cultured cells yielded isolated CD4+ T cells after about ten days. Vaccinated participants had no history of SARS-CoV-2 infection and tested negative for nucleocapsid antibodies. Germline V lookup: CDR1 MNHNS, CDR2 SASEGT. The CDR3 runs 15 residues. Trimming left V 2 bases short and J 5 bases short, with 12 bases between. TCRdb keeps only in-frame clones here, not all; method: immunoSEQ multiplex PCR. This table holds 20,000 to 25,000 clones, roughly 78% found once.

The clonotype comes from a human donor who received a COVID-19 vaccine. Sample: CD4+ T cells from PBMCs cultured with HCoV-NL63 spike peptides, taken before COVID-19 vaccination. V gene TRBV6-1 combines with J gene TRBJ1-4; D remains unclear. CDR3 bases: TGTGCCAGCAGTGAAATGAGTTCGGGGAATGAAAAACTGTTTTTT. It codes for CASSEMSSGNEKLFF.